The 3 T cell receptor beta chains in this list originate from one sample, sequenced in a study of technical replicates of blood from a handful of donors. Repertoires were generated with immunoSEQ multiplex PCR, while TCRdb's copy carries only in-frame clones and drops some. Of tens of thousands of clones in the sample, around 94% were seen once. The material sequenced was T cells isolated from PBMCs. The source of these receptors is a human donor in good health.

The chain combines TRBV19 with TRBJ2-3; no reliable D call. V was pared by 3 bases and J by 1 base, with 14 bases between. Germline values: CDR1 LNHDA, CDR2 SQIVND (reference sequence). This CDR3 spans 16 amino acids. CDR3: CASSIRWQERTDTQYF. The CDR3 DNA is TGTGCCAGTAGTATTCGTTGGCAGGAACGCACAGATACGCAGTATTTT.

The rearrangement uses TRBV9 and TRBJ2-3, with TRBD2 matching over 10 bases. The germline gives CDR1 SGDLS, CDR2 YYNGEE. J gave up 5 bases and V 0 bases, and 6 bases lay outside the gene matches. CDR3 size: 16 residues. This CDR3 reads CASSVAASGSIDTQYF. CDR3 nucleotides: TGTGCCAGCAGCGTAGCGGCTAGCGGGAGTATAGATACGCAGTATTTT. The whole variable domain, filled in from reference TRBV9 and TRBJ2-3, reads DSGVTQTPKHLITATGQRVTLRCSPRSGDLSVYWYQQSLDQGLQFLIQYYNGEERAKGNILERFSAQQFPDLHSELNLSSLELGDSALYFCASSVAASGSIDTQYFGPGTRLTVL.

The chain recombines TRBV9 with TRBJ1-2, with D possibly being TRBD1 (5 bases). Germline CDR1 and CDR2: SGDLS and YYNGEE. This CDR3 contains 13 residues. V dropped 4 bases and J dropped 0 bases, with 7 bases sitting between them. The CDR3: CASSLGPNYGYTF. Written as DNA, the CDR3 is TGTGCCAGCAGCCTGGGGCCTAACTATGGCTACACCTTC.